The 21 T cell receptor beta chains presented below share a single source sample, sequenced in a study of cytomegalovirus exposure and HLA in healthy donors (TCRdb year 2017). Library preparation used the immunoSEQ multiplex PCR assay. A mixture of 60 forward primers for TCR Vbeta segments and 13 reverse primers for TCR Jbeta segments was used in the multiplex PCR. What TCRdb holds here is the immuneACCESS table cut down to in-frame rearrangements. Part of the clones is not present; checked against another copy, under half of the missing clones reflect an unresolved V gene, and the others are unexplained. The sample table lists under 200,000 clones, roughly 80% of them with a count of one. Around 2.1% of the sample is taken by the ten largest. The sample taken for sequencing was PBMCs. The origin of the receptors is a man in his fifties in good health and CMV-seropositive.

As for this clone: Different DNA sequences within this sample yield the same CDR3. The J gene is TRBJ1-5, the V gene TRBV7-9; TRBD1 matches 8 bases. The V segment lost 4 bases and the J segment 2 bases; nucleotides outside the gene matches: 1. The CDR3 loop spans 14 amino acids. In germline, CDR1 is SEHNR, CDR2 FQNEAQ (reference sequence). CDR3 amino acids: CASSSGQGNQPQHF. The CDR3 coding sequence is TGTGCCAGCAGCTCGGGACAGGGCAATCAGCCCCAGCATTTT.

In this sample, this clone turned up a few times. The chain couples TRBV10-3 to TRBJ2-3; D possibly corresponds to TRBD2 (7 bases). Trimming left V 7 bases short and J 0 bases short, with 17 bases between. The V gene's germline CDR1 is ENHRY and CDR2 SYGVKD. There are 16 residues in the CDR3. The CDR3 DNA sequence: TGTGCCATCACGAACGGGGGGACAACTAGCACAGATACGCAGTATTTT. It yields the protein CAITNGGTTSTDTQYF.

This rearrangement joins TRBV9 to TRBJ2-3, with 7 bases aligning to TRBD2. This CDR3 spans 15 amino acids. V shed 0 bases and J 0 bases; nucleotides not matched to a gene: 1. Germline lookup yields CDR1 SGDLS and CDR2 YYNGEE. CDR3 in DNA: TGTGCCAGCAGCGTAGGGGGGGGGAGCACAGATACGCAGTATTTT. Protein sequence: CASSVGGGSTDTQYF.

The rearrangement links TRBV28 to TRBJ2-2; 7 bases align to TRBD2. The CDR3 length is 14 residues. Germline V gene lookup returns CDR1 MDHEN and CDR2 SYDVKM. J lost 4 bases, V lost 3 bases, and 2 bases had no gene match. The CDR3 here is CASSLAGVTGELFF. The CDR3 DNA is TGTGCCAGCAGTTTGGCGGGGGTCACCGGGGAGCTGTTTTTT.

V and J are TRBV7-9 and TRBJ1-1; D is unclear. The CDR3 totals 12 residues. V shed 0 bases and J shed 5 bases, with 4 bases lying between them. Germline loops: CDR1 SEHNR, CDR2 FQNEAQ (reference sequence). CDR3 sequence: CASSLAQTEAFF. The CDR3 bases are TGTGCCAGCAGCTTAGCGCAGACTGAAGCTTTCTTT. The full variable domain, rest sourced from reference TRBV7-9 and TRBJ1-1, is DTGVSQNPRHKITKRGQNVTFRCDPISEHNRLYWYRQTLGQGPEFLTYFQNEAQLEKSRLLSDRFSAERPKGSFSTLEIQRTEQGDSAMYLCASSLAQTEAFFGQGTRLTVV.

The chain carries TRBV4-3 and TRBJ2-3, with 10 bases identical to TRBD2. Germline lookup yields CDR1 LGHNA and CDR2 YSLEER. The V gene end was trimmed by 0 bases and the J gene end by 2 bases; junction bases not matched to a gene: 2. CDR3 length: 16 residues. The CDR3 DNA sequence: TGCGCCAGCAGCCAAGAGCTAGCGGGGGCCACAGATACGCAGTATTTT. This codes for CASSQELAGATDTQYF.

V and J are TRBV5-6 and TRBJ2-1, with D tentatively TRBD2 (7 bases). Germline V CDR1 and CDR2: SGHDT, YYEEEE. This CDR3 has 16 amino acids. Trimming removed 1 base at V and 5 bases at J, with 16 bases between. In nucleotides, the CDR3 is TGTGCCAGCAGCTTGAGGGTAAGGGGGGGCGACAATGAGCAGTTCTTC. This sequence encodes CASSLRVRGGDNEQFF.

The chain combines TRBV4-2 with TRBJ2-5; 10 bases line up with TRBD2. The J call may be wrong; the DNA end is better matched by TRBJ2-7. The germline V gene encodes CDR1 LGHNA and CDR2 YNFKEQ. This CDR3 is 20 amino acids long. Written as DNA, the CDR3 is TGTGCCAGCAGCCAAGGTATCCTGGTCGCTAGCGGGGGCCGACCCTACGAGCAGTACTTC. Its translation is CASSQGILVASGGRPYEQYF.

This clone was seen more than once but under ten times. The gene calls are TRBV7-2 and TRBJ1-2, with TRBD1 matching 7 bases. This CDR3 region has 17 residues. Germline-derived CDR1 and CDR2 are SGHTA and FQGNSA. V dropped 2 bases and J dropped 0; count of bases not matched to a gene: 9. The CDR3 loop is CASSLTFEGATNYGYTF. As DNA, the CDR3 is TGTGCCAGCAGCTTAACGTTTGAGGGGGCGACTAACTATGGCTACACCTTC.

The J gene is TRBJ1-5, the V gene TRBV9; TRBD1 aligns across 9 bases. CDR1 is SGDLS, CDR2 YYNGEE, per germline. The ends lost 3 bases at V and 4 bases at J; junction bases unmatched: 5. The CDR3 is made up of 15 amino acids. CDR3 in DNA: TGTGCCAGCAGCGCGGGGACAGGGAGGAATCAGCCCCAGCATTTT. Amino acid sequence: CASSAGTGRNQPQHF.

A word on this clone: Germline and junction disagree at one end, which may indicate a read error. This chain connects TRBV4-2 to TRBJ2-3; 11 bases fit TRBD2. Germline CDR1 and CDR2: LGHNA and YNFKEQ. The length of the CDR3 is 17 residues. The CDR3: CASSPITLAGEADAQYF. The CDR3 bases are TGTGCCAGCAGCCCCATAACACTAGCGGGGGAAGCAGATGCGCAGTATTTT.

This clone was observed a single time. V is TRBV5-1 and J is TRBJ2-7, with TRBD2 matching 12 bases. J was trimmed by 7 bases and V by 3 bases; bases with no gene match: 5. The germline gives CDR1 SGHRS, CDR2 YFSETQ. The length of the CDR3 is 14 residues. The chain's CDR3 is CASSSLAGGKEQYF. CDR3 DNA sequence: TGCGCCAGCAGCTCCCTAGCGGGGGGGAAGGAGCAGTACTTC.

The chain carries TRBV18 and TRBJ1-1, with 9 bases identical to TRBD1. CDR1 is KGHSH and CDR2 is LQKENI in the germline V gene. The CDR3 covers 18 residues. Germline trimming cut 2 bases from V and 3 bases from J; bases unmatched to any gene: 13. This CDR3 is CASSPNPRQGGFDTEAFF. The CDR3 DNA is TGTGCCAGCTCACCAAATCCTAGACAGGGGGGATTTGACACTGAAGCTTTCTTT. Full variable domain (missing parts from reference TRBV18 and TRBJ1-1): NAGVMQNPRHLVRRRGQEARLRCSPMKGHSHVYWYRQLPEEGLKFMVYLQKENIIDESGMPKERFSAEFPKEGPSILRIQQVVRGDSAAYFCASSPNPRQGGFDTEAFFGQGTRLTVV.

V is TRBV11-3 and J is TRBJ2-5; TRBD1 matches 9 bases. CDR1 and CDR2 from the germline V gene are SGHNT and YENEEA. After removal of 5 bases from V and 1 base from J, the junction contained 8 bases not matched to a gene. The CDR3 totals 16 residues. CDR3 nucleotide sequence: TGTGCCAGCAGCCCTGGGACAGGGAGGGGCCAAGAGACCCAGTACTTC. The encoded protein is CASSPGTGRGQETQYF.

The rearrangement uses TRBV19 and TRBJ1-1, with TRBD1 as a possible D gene (6 bases). This CDR3 has 12 residues. The germline V gene encodes CDR1 LNHDA and CDR2 SQIVND (reference sequence). V was trimmed by 4 bases and J by 8 bases, leaving 11 bases between them. The CDR3 DNA is TGTGCCAGTAGTAAGAGGGGGACAGAAGCTTTCTTT. Amino acids: CASSKRGTEAFF.

V and J are TRBV14 and TRBJ1-1; D is unclear. Germline CDR1 and CDR2: SGHDN and FVKESK. V lost 0 bases, J lost 2 bases, and 7 bases lay in between. This CDR3 is 14 amino acids long. In DNA, the CDR3 is TGTGCCAGCAGCCAAGATTACAGCAACACTGAAGCTTTCTTT. Residues: CASSQDYSNTEAFF. The full variable domain, completed using reference TRBV14 and TRBJ1-1, is EAGVTQFPSHSVIEKGQTVTLRCDPISGHDNLYWYRRVMGKEIKFLLHFVKESKQDESGMPNNRFLAERTGGTYSTLKVQPAELEDSGVYFCASSQDYSNTEAFFGQGTRLTVV.

V and J are TRBV4-1 and TRBJ1-4, with 8 bases that match TRBD1. The germline V gene has CDR1 MGHRA and CDR2 YSYEKL. The CDR3 consists of 18 residues. V trimming: 1 base; J trimming: 7 bases; junction bases outside the gene matches: 14. CDR3 DNA sequence: TGCGCCAGCAGCCAAGCGGGACAGGTCCAAAGTCTAGGTGAAAAACTGTTTTTT. Its translation is CASSQAGQVQSLGEKLFF.

The chain combines TRBV5-6 with TRBJ2-1; 12 bases agree with TRBD2. The V and J ends lost 4 bases and 0 bases, in that order; junction bases with no gene match: 2. CDR1 SGHDT and CDR2 YYEEEE come from the germline V gene. This CDR3 region has 16 residues. CDR3 nucleotide sequence: TGTGCCAGCAGCCCGACTAGCGGGGGCTCCTACAATGAGCAGTTCTTC. This translates into CASSPTSGGSYNEQFF. Supplemented by reference TRBV5-6 and TRBJ2-1, the full variable domain reads DAGVTQSPTHLIKTRGQQVTLRCSPKSGHDTVSWYQQALGQGPQFIFQYYEEEERQRGNFPDRFSGHQFPNYSSELNVNALLLGDSALYLCASSPTSGGSYNEQFFGPGTRLTVL.

The chain joins TRBV19 to TRBJ1-2, with 7 bases fitting TRBD1. The CDR3 runs 15 residues. With V trimmed by 9 bases and J by 3 bases, 13 bases remained unmatched. The V gene's germline CDR1 is LNHDA and CDR2 SQIVND (reference sequence). CDR3 residues: CASRRGGGFDYGYTF. CDR3 DNA sequence: TGTGCCAGCAGGCGAGGGGGCGGGTTCGACTATGGCTACACCTTC.

A few counts support this clone. The V gene is TRBV2, the J gene TRBJ1-1, with 7 bases aligning to TRBD1. J was trimmed by 3 bases and V by 6 bases; bases with no gene match: 4. The CDR3 totals 13 residues. Germline CDR1 is SNHLY and CDR2 is FYNNEI. CDR3 in DNA: TGTGCCAGCAGGGGCCAGGGGGACACTGAAGCTTTCTTT. This sequence encodes CASRGQGDTEAFF. The whole variable domain, remainder taken from reference TRBV2 and TRBJ1-1, is EPEVTQTPSHQVTQMGQEVILRCVPISNHLYFYWYRQILGQKVEFLVSFYNNEISEKSEIFDDQFSVERPDGSNFTLKIRSTKLEDSAMYFCASRGQGDTEAFFGQGTRLTVV.

The chain carries TRBV6-5 and TRBJ1-5, with a possible D match to TRBD1 (6 bases). Trimming cost V 3 bases and J 2 bases, with 8 bases left between them. CDR3 length: 14 amino acids. From germline, CDR1 is MNHEY and CDR2 SVGAGI. In DNA, the CDR3 is TGTGCCAGCAGTTATAACAGGGGCAATCAGCCCCAGCATTTT. It is translated as CASSYNRGNQPQHF.